The source of this TCR beta chain is a study of monozygotic twins with inflammatory bowel disease. One entry per CDR3 protein, without DNA, is what TCRdb gives after re-calling the 5' RACE reads. This specimen shows about 150,000 distinct CDR3 sequences; the ten leading clones hold more than 0.95%. Study outcomes and limitations: Possibly because of limited power, concordant and discordant twins showed no difference in repertoire similarity. IBD patients shared fewer clonotypes with others than healthy twins, especially with disease activity. The authors note that differing immunosuppressive treatments may have added variability to patient repertoires.

The CDR3 has 15 amino acids. Germline V gives CDR1 SQVTM, CDR2 ANQGSEA. On this clonotype: The antigen remains undetermined.

Source material: blood. The genes are TRBV29-1 and TRBJ2-1; TCRdb's D call of TRBD2 is untestable without DNA. This sequence originates from a human donor with ulcerative colitis or Crohn's disease, or a healthy co-twin of an affected twin (not recorded which). The CDR3 protein is CSVGSSGITYNEQFF.